The rows below give T cell receptor beta chains drawn from one sample of a study of blood T cell repertoires in COVID-19. The protocol was immunoSEQ multiplex PCR, while the TCRdb copy is restricted to in-frame clones and leaves out a portion. The sample shows about 240,000 clones, more than 80% of them seen only once. Sequencing was carried out using peripheral blood. These receptors came from a human donor in a cohort sampled during active COVID-19. Both conserved end residues are part of each CDR3. D genes are given only for firm matches. Clone size is shown for a subset of rows, as once, few, many or a class of expanded clone.

cdr3_aa | cdr3_nt | j_call | clone_size | v_call | d_call | cdr3_length
CASRDRETQYF | TGTGCCAGTAGGGACAGAGAGACCCAGTACTTC | TRBJ2-5 | once | TRBV2 | TRBD1 | 11
CASSDWGRGNYGYTF | TGTGCCAGCAGTGATTGGGGGCGAGGGAACTATGGCTACACCTTC | TRBJ1-2 | once | TRBV6-1 | NA | 15
CASTPPTGMDTEAFF | TGTGCCAGTACCCCTCCGACAGGGATGGACACTGAAGCTTTCTTT | TRBJ1-1 | NA | TRBV19 | TRBD1 | 15
CASSQDRGNTQYF | TGTGCCAGCAGCCAGGACAGGGGAAATACGCAGTATTTT | TRBJ2-3 | NA | TRBV14 | TRBD1 | 13
CASSLQGQAEAFF | TGTGCCAGCAGTTTACAGGGTCAGGCTGAAGCTTTCTTT | TRBJ1-1 | NA | TRBV12-3/TRBV12-4 | NA | 13
CASSPRGSANSPLHF | TGTGCCAGCAGCCCAAGGGGGTCCGCCAATTCACCCCTCCACTTT | TRBJ1-6 | NA | TRBV3-1/TRBV3-2 | NA | 15
CAISVTDNQPQHF | TGTGCCATCAGTGTCACAGATAATCAGCCCCAGCATTTT | TRBJ1-5 | NA | TRBV10-3 | NA | 13
CASSRTQGARSYNEQFF | TGCGCCAGCAGCCGTACACAGGGGGCAAGATCCTACAATGAGCAGTTCTTC | TRBJ2-1 | NA | TRBV5-1 | TRBD1 | 17
CASKPTRDRGLAGGVGQFF | TGTGCCAGCAAACCCACCCGGGACAGGGGACTAGCGGGAGGTGTAGGGCAGTTCTTC | TRBJ2-1 | NA | TRBV27 | TRBD2 | 19
CASSLPGIAKETQYF | TGTGCCAGCAGCCTTCCAGGGATTGCCAAAGAGACCCAGTACTTC | TRBJ2-5 | NA | TRBV7-2 | NA | 15
CASSGTSGISTGELFF | TGTGCCAGTAGTGGGACTAGCGGGATTAGCACCGGGGAGCTGTTTTTT | TRBJ2-2 | NA | TRBV19 | TRBD2 | 16
CASRPGQGFNSPLHF | TGTGCCAGCAGACCCGGACAGGGATTCAATTCACCCCTCCACTTT | TRBJ1-6 | NA | TRBV6-4 | TRBD1 | 15
CASSYGGVNTEAFF | TGTGCCAGCAGTTACGGGGGGGTGAACACTGAAGCTTTCTTT | TRBJ1-1 | NA | TRBV6-6 | NA | 14
CASSLSALTYEQYF | TGTGCCAGCAGTTTAAGCGCCCTAACCTACGAGCAGTACTTC | TRBJ2-7 | NA | TRBV28 | NA | 14
CASSPLSNHLYNEQFF | TGTGCCAGCAGCCCTCTTAGCAACCACTTATACAATGAGCAGTTCTTC | TRBJ2-1 | once | TRBV11-2 | NA | 16
CATSRAQGERTEAFF | TGTGCCACCAGCAGAGCCCAGGGTGAGAGGACTGAAGCTTTCTTT | TRBJ1-1 | once | TRBV15 | NA | 15
CASSLRLAGVTDTQYF | TGTGCCAGCAGCCTTAGACTAGCGGGAGTTACAGATACGCAGTATTTT | TRBJ2-3 | once | TRBV5-4 | TRBD2 | 16
CASSARMTSGGTTGELFF | TGTGCCAGTAGTGCAAGGATGACTAGCGGGGGGACCACCGGGGAGCTGTTTTTT | TRBJ2-2 | few | TRBV19 | TRBD2 | 18
CASSSGGSGAEAFF | TGTGCCAGCAGTTCGGGGGGATCGGGCGCTGAAGCTTTCTTT | TRBJ1-1 | NA | TRBV28 | NA | 14
CASSLIRTDNNSPLHF | TGTGCCAGCAGTTTAATTAGGACAGACAATAATTCACCCCTCCACTTT | TRBJ1-6 | NA | TRBV28 | NA | 16
CASRPTSGRNEQFF | TGCGCCAGCAGACCTACTAGCGGGAGAAATGAGCAGTTCTTC | TRBJ2-1 | few | TRBV4-1 | TRBD2 | 14
CASSDLSAGRSEQYF | TGTGCCAGCAGTGATTTGTCAGCGGGGAGGTCCGAGCAGTACTTC | TRBJ2-7 | NA | TRBV6-4 | TRBD2 | 15
CASSQGLLYEQYF | TGTGCCAGCAGCCAAGGACTCCTCTACGAGCAGTACTTC | TRBJ2-7 | once | TRBV4-2 | NA | 13
CASSGDRGNFNSPLHF | TGTGCCAGCAGCGGGGACAGGGGGAATTTTAATTCACCCCTCCACTTT | TRBJ1-6 | NA | TRBV9 | TRBD1 | 16
CASSLAGTEETQYF | TGTGCCAGCAGCTTGGCAGGAACCGAAGAGACCCAGTACTTC | TRBJ2-5 | NA | TRBV5-6 | NA | 14
CATSRQSSTDTQYF | TGTGCCACCAGCAGACAGTCTAGCACAGATACGCAGTATTTT | TRBJ2-3 | NA | TRBV15 | NA | 14
CSARGPDGYTF | TGCAGCGCCAGGGGGCCCGATGGCTACACCTTC | TRBJ1-2 | NA | TRBV29-1 | TRBD1 | 11
CASSPVQGYEQFF | TGTGCCAGCAGCCCTGTCCAGGGCTATGAGCAGTTCTTC | TRBJ2-1 | NA | TRBV5-6 | NA | 13
CASSQGGLSSYEQYF | TGTGCCAGCAGCCAGGGCGGGTTAAGCTCCTACGAGCAGTACTTC | TRBJ2-7 | NA | TRBV3-1/TRBV3-2 | NA | 15
CASSKGQGNEKLFF | TGTGCCAGCAGTAAGGGACAGGGGAATGAAAAACTGTTTTTT | TRBJ1-4 | NA | TRBV27 | TRBD1 | 14
CASSVSVAQANEQFF | TGTGCCAGCAGCGTATCAGTTGCCCAAGCGAATGAGCAGTTCTTC | TRBJ2-1 | few | TRBV9 | NA | 15
CASSLAGGLHVEAFF | TGTGCCAGCAGCTTAGCAGGGGGCCTACACGTTGAAGCTTTCTTT | TRBJ1-1 | once | TRBV7-9 | TRBD1 | 15
CASSPGLGEYEQYF | TGCGCCAGCAGCCCCGGACTAGGGGAGTACGAGCAGTACTTC | TRBJ2-7 | NA | TRBV5-1 | TRBD2 | 14
CASSPLTGQQNYGYTF | TGTGCCAGCTCACCACTAACGGGACAGCAAAACTATGGCTACACCTTC | TRBJ1-2 | NA | TRBV18 | TRBD1 | 16
CASSYSISGRAETQYF | TGTGCCAGCAGTTACTCGATTAGCGGGAGGGCAGAGACCCAGTACTTC | TRBJ2-5 | once | TRBV6-5 | TRBD2 | 16
CASSLPGRSYEQYF | TGTGCCAGCAGCTTGCCTGGGAGATCCTACGAGCAGTACTTC | TRBJ2-7 | NA | TRBV7-6 | NA | 14
CAISESGYEQYF | TGTGCCATCAGTGAGTCCGGGTACGAGCAGTACTTC | TRBJ2-7 | NA | TRBV10-3 | NA | 12
CASSLKGSGELFF | TGTGCCAGCAGTTTAAAGGGGTCCGGGGAGCTGTTTTTT | TRBJ2-2 | few | TRBV12-3/TRBV12-4 | NA | 13
CASSPRQGRWHGYTF | TGTGCCAGCAGTCCCAGACAGGGTCGTTGGCATGGCTACACCTTC | TRBJ1-2 | NA | TRBV6-5 | TRBD1 | 15
CASSPGQGTKNIQYF | TGTGCCAGCTCACCGGGACAGGGTACCAAAAACATTCAGTACTTC | TRBJ2-4 | NA | TRBV18 | TRBD1 | 15
CASIRGQGTGNTIYF | TGTGCCAGCATTAGAGGACAGGGGACAGGAAACACCATATATTTT | TRBJ1-3 | NA | TRBV6-4 | TRBD1 | 15
CASSNSGNTIYF | TGTGCCAGCAGCAACTCTGGAAACACCATATATTTT | TRBJ1-3 | NA | TRBV12-3/TRBV12-4 | NA | 12
CASSLTELTDTQYF | TGCGCCAGCAGCTTGACCGAGCTCACAGATACGCAGTATTTT | TRBJ2-3 | few | TRBV5-1 | NA | 14
CASSEYGGTASNQPQHF | TGCGCCAGCAGTGAGTATGGAGGGACAGCCAGCAATCAGCCCCAGCATTTT | TRBJ1-5 | few | TRBV10-2 | TRBD1 | 17
CASSPSADTQYF | TGTGCCAGCAGCCCATCTGCGGATACGCAGTATTTT | TRBJ2-3 | once | TRBV7-9 | NA | 12
CASSDLGAMGTGELFF | TGTGCCAGCAGTGATTTGGGGGCGATGGGAACCGGGGAGCTGTTTTTT | TRBJ2-2 | NA | TRBV2 | NA | 16
CASSLDITDTQYF | TGTGCCAGCAGCTTAGATATCACAGATACGCAGTATTTT | TRBJ2-3 | NA | TRBV13 | NA | 13
CSRGGGNNEQFF | TGCAGCCGGGGGGGAGGAAACAATGAGCAGTTCTTC | TRBJ2-1 | NA | TRBV29-1 | TRBD2 | 12
CASKRERDNEQFF | TGTGCCAGCAAACGGGAGCGAGACAATGAGCAGTTCTTC | TRBJ2-1 | NA | TRBV2 | NA | 13
CASSPPLGNNQPQHF | TGTGCCAGCAGCCCCCCCCTGGGCAACAATCAGCCCCAGCATTTT | TRBJ1-5 | once | TRBV28 | NA | 15